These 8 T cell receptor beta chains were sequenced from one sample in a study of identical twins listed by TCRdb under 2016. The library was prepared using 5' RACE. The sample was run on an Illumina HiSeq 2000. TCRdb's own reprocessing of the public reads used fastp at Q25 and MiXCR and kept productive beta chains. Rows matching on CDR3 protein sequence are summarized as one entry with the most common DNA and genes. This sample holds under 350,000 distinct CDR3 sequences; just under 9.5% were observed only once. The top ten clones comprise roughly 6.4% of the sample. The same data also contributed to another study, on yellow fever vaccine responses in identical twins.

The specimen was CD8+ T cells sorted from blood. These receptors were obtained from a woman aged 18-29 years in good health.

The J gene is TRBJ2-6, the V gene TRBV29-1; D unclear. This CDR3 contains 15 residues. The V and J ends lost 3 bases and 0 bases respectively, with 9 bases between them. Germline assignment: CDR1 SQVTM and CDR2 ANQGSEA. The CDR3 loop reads CSVDDELSGANVLTF. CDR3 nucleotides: TGCAGCGTTGACGATGAACTCTCTGGGGCCAACGTCCTGACTTTC.

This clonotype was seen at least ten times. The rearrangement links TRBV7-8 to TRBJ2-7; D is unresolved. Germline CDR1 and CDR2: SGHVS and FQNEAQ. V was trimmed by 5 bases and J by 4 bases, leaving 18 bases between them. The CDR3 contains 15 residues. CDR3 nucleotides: TGTGCCAGCAGCCCCTATAGCACGGACCCTTACGAGCAGTACTTC. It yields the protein CASSPYSTDPYEQYF.

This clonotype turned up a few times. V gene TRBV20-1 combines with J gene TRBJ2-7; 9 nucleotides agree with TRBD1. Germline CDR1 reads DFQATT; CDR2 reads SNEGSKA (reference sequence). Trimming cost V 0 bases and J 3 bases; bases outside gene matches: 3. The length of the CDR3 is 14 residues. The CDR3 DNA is TGCAGTGCTAGAGAGGGACAGGGTATCTACGAGCAGTACTTC. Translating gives CSAREGQGIYEQYF.

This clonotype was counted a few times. The CDR3 reads CSVSGLAGAGYEQYF. The CDR3 nucleotides read TGCAGCGTCTCGGGACTAGCGGGAGCTGGATACGAGCAGTACTTC. This chain joins TRBV29-1 and TRBJ2-7, with TRBD2 matching over 14 bases. The CDR3 sequence is 15 residues long. Trimming cost V 6 bases and J 4 bases; bases outside gene matches: 8. Per the germline V gene, CDR1 is SQVTM and CDR2 is ANQGSEA.

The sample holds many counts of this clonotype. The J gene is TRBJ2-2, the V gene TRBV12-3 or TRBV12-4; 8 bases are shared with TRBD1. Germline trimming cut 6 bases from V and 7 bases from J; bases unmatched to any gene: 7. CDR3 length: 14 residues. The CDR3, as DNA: TGTGCCAGCAGATCGGACAGGGAGATCGGGGAGCTGTTTTTT. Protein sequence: CASRSDREIGELFF.

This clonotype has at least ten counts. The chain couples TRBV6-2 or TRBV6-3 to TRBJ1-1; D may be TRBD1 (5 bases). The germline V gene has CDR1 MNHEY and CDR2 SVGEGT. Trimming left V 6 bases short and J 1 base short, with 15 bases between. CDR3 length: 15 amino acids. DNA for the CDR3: TGTGCCAGCAGCCTCCGTGACAGTAAGAACACTGAAGCTTTCTTT. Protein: CASSLRDSKNTEAFF.

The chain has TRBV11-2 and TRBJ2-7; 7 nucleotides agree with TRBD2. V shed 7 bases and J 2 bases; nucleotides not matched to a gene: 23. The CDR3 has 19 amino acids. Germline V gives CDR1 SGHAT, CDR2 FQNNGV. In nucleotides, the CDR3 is TGTGCCAGCAACCCTCGGTTTGACCCGGGACTAAGCAGGGCCTACGAGCAGTACTTC. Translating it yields CASNPRFDPGLSRAYEQYF.

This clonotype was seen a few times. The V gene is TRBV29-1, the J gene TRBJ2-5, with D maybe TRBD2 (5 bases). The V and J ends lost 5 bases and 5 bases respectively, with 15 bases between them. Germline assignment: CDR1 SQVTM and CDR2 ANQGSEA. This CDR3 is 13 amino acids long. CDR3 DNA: TGCAGCGTTCAACGGGATTTGGGGGAGACCCAGTACTTC. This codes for CSVQRDLGETQYF.